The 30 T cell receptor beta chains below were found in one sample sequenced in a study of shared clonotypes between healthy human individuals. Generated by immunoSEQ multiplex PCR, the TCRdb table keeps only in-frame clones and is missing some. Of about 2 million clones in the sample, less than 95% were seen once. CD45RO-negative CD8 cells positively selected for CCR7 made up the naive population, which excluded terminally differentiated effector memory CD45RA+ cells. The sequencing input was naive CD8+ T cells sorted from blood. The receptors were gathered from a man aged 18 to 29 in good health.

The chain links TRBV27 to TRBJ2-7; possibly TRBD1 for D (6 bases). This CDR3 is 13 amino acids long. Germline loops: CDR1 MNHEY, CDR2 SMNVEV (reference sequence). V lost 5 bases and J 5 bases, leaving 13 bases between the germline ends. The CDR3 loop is CASSPTGFHEQYF. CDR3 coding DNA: TGTGCCAGCAGTCCCACAGGGTTCCACGAGCAGTACTTC.

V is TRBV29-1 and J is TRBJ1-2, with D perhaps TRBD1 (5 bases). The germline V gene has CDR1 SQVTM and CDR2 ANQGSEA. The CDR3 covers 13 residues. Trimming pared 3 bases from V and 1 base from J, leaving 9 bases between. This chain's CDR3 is CSVDVGLNYGYTF. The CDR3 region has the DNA TGCAGCGTTGACGTGGGGCTTAACTATGGCTACACCTTC. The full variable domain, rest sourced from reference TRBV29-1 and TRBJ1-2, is SAVISQKPSRDICQRGTSLTIQCQVDSQVTMMFWYRQQPGQSLTLIATANQGSEATYESGFVIDKFPISRPNLTFSTLTVSNMSPEDSSIYLCSVDVGLNYGYTFGSGTRLTVV.

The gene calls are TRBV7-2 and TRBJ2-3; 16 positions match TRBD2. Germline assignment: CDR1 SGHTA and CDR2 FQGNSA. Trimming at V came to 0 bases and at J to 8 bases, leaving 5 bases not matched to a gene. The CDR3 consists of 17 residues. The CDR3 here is CASSLATGLAGGRTQYF. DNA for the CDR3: TGTGCCAGCAGCTTAGCTACGGGACTAGCGGGAGGGCGTACGCAGTATTTT. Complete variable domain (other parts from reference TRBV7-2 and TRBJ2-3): GAGVSQSPSNKVTEKGKDVELRCDPISGHTALYWYRQSLGQGLEFLIYFQGNSAPDKSGLPSDRFSAERTGGSVSTLTIQRTQQEDSAVYLCASSLATGLAGGRTQYFGPGTRLTVL.

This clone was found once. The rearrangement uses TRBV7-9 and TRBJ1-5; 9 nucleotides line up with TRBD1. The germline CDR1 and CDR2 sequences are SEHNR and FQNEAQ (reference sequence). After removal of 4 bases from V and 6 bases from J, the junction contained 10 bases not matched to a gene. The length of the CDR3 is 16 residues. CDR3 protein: CASSSEDRGPPQPQHF. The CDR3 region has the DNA TGTGCCAGCAGCTCCGAGGACAGGGGTCCTCCTCAGCCCCAGCATTTT. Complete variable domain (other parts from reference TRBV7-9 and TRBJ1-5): DTGVSQNPRHKITKRGQNVTFRCDPISEHNRLYWYRQTLGQGPEFLTYFQNEAQLEKSRLLSDRFSAERPKGSFSTLEIQRTEQGDSAMYLCASSSEDRGPPQPQHFGDGTRLSIL.

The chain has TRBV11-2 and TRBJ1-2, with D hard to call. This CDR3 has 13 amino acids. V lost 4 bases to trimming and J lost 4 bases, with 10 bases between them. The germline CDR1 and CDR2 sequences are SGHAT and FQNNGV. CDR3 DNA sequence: TGTGCCAGCAGCTCTTCGGGCGGCTATGGCTACACCTTC. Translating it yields CASSSSGGYGYTF.

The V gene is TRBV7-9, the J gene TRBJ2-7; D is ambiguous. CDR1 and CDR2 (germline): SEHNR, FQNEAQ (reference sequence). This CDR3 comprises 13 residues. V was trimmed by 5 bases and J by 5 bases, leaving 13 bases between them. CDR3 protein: CASSPTSSDEQYF. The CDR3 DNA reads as TGTGCCAGCAGCCCGACATCTTCCGACGAGCAGTACTTC.

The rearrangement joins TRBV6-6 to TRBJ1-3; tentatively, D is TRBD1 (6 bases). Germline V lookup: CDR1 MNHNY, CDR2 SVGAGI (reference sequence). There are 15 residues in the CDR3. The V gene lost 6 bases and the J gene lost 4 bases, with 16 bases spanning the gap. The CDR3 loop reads CASSQYRAGGNTIYF. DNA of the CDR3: TGTGCCAGCAGCCAATACAGGGCGGGGGGAAACACCATATATTTT.

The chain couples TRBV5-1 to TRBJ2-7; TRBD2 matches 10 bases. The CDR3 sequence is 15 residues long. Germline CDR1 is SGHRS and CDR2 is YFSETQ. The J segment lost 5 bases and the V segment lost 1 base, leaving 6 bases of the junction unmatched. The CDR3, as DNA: TGCGCCAGCAGCTTGACCCTAGCGGGAGTGCACGAGCAGTACTTC. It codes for CASSLTLAGVHEQYF.

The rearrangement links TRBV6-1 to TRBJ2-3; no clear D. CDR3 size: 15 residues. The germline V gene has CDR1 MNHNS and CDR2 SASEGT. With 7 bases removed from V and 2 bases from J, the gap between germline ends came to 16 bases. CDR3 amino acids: CASKALFGVTDTQYF. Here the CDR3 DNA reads TGTGCCAGCAAGGCCCTTTTCGGCGTCACAGATACGCAGTATTTT.

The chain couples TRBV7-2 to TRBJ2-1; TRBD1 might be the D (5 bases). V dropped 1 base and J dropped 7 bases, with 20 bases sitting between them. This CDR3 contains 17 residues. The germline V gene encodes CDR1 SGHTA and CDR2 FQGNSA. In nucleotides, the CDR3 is TGTGCCAGCAGCTTAGTAAGGGGCACCACCATGGGGAATGAGCAGTTCTTC. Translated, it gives CASSLVRGTTMGNEQFF. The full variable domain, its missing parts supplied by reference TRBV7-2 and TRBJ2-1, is GAGVSQSPSNKVTEKGKDVELRCDPISGHTALYWYRQSLGQGLEFLIYFQGNSAPDKSGLPSDRFSAERTGGSVSTLTIQRTQQEDSAVYLCASSLVRGTTMGNEQFFGPGTRLTVL.

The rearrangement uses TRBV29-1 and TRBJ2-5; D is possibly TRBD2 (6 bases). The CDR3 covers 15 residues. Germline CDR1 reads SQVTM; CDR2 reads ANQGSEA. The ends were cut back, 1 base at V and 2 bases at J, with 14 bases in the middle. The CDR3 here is CSVEVTSSVQETQYF. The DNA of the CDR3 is TGCAGCGTTGAAGTCACTAGCAGTGTACAAGAGACCCAGTACTTC.

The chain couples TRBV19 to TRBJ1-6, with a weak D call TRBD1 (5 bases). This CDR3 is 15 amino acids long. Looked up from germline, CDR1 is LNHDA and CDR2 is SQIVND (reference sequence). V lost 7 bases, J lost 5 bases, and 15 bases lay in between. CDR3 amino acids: CASTWGLANNSPLHF. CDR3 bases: TGTGCCAGTACCTGGGGGTTAGCTAATAATTCACCCCTCCACTTT.

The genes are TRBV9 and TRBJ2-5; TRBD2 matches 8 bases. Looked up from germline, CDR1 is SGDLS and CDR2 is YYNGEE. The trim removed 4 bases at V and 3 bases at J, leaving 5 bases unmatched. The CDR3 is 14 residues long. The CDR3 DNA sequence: TGTGCCAGCAGCTTTTCGGGAGGGGAAGAGACCCAGTACTTC. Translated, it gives CASSFSGGEETQYF.

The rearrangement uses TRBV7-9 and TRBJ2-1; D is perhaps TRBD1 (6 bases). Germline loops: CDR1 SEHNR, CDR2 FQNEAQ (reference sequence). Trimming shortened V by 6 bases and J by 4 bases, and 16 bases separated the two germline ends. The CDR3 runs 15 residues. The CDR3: CASSPGQSFYNEQFF. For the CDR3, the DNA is TGTGCCAGCAGTCCAGGACAGTCTTTTTACAATGAGCAGTTCTTC.

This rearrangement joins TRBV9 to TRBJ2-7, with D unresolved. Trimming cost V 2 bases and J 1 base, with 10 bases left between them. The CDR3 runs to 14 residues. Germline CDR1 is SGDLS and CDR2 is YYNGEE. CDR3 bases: TGTGCCAGCAGCGTGGCCTGGAGTTCCTACGAGCAGTACTTC. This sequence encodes CASSVAWSSYEQYF.

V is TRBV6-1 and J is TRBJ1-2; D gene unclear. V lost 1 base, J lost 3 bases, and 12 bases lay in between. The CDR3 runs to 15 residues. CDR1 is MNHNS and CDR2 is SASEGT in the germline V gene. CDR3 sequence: CASSEDLGGYYGYTF. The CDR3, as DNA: TGTGCCAGCAGTGAAGATCTGGGCGGCTACTATGGCTACACCTTC.

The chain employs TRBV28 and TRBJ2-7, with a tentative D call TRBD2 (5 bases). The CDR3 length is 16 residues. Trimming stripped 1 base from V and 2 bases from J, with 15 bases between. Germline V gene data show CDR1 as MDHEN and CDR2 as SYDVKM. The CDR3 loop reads CASSLSPGELAYEQYF. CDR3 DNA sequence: TGTGCCAGCAGTTTATCCCCCGGGGAATTAGCCTACGAGCAGTACTTC.

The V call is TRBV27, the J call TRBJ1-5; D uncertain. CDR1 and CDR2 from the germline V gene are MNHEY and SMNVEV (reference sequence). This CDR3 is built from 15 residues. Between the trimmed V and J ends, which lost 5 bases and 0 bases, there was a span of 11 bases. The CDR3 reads CASSQQPYSNQPQHF. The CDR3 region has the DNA TGTGCCAGCAGTCAACAACCCTATAGCAATCAGCCCCAGCATTTT.

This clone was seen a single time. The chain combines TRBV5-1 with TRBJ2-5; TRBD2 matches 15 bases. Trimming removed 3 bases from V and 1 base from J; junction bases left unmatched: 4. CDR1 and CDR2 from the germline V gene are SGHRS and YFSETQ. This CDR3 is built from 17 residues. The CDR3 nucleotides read TGCGCCAGCAGCTGGGGACTAGCGGGGGGCTCCCAAGAGACCCAGTACTTC. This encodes CASSWGLAGGSQETQYF.

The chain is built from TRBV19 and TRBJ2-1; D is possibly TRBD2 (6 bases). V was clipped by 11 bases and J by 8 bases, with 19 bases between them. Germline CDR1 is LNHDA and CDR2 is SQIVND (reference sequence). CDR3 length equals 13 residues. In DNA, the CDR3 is TGTGCCTGTGGCGGTTCCGGAGGGTATGAGCAGTTCTTC. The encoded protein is CACGGSGGYEQFF.

CDR3 amino acids: CASSLQLTSGGPGELFF. CDR3 nucleotide sequence: TGTGCCAGCAGCCTCCAACTCACTAGCGGGGGGCCCGGGGAGCTGTTTTTT. The rearrangement uses TRBV9 and TRBJ2-2; the match to TRBD2 covers 12 bases. V shed 4 bases and J 6 bases; nucleotides not matched to a gene: 10. In germline, CDR1 is SGDLS, CDR2 YYNGEE. This CDR3 is 17 amino acids long. Full variable domain (outside the CDR3, taken from reference TRBV9 and TRBJ2-2): DSGVTQTPKHLITATGQRVTLRCSPRSGDLSVYWYQQSLDQGLQFLIQYYNGEERAKGNILERFSAQQFPDLHSELNLSSLELGDSALYFCASSLQLTSGGPGELFFGEGSRLTVL.

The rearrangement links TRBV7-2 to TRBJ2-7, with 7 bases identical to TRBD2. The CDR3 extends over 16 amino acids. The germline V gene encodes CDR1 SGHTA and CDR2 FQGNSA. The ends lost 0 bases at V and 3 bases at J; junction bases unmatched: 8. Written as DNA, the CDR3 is TGTGCCAGCAGCTTAGCCACGGGGACTAAATTCTACGAGCAGTACTTC. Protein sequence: CASSLATGTKFYEQYF.

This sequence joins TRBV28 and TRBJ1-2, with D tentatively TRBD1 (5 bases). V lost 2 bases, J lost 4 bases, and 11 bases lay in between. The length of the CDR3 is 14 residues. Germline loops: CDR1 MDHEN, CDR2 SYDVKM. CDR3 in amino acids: CASSLEGRSYGYTF. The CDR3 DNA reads TGTGCCAGCAGTTTAGAGGGACGGTCCTATGGCTACACCTTC.

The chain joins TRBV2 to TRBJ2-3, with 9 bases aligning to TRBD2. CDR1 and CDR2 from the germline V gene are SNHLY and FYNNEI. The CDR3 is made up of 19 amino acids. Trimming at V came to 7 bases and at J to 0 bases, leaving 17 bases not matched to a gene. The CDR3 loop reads CASTFGLAGLTASTDTQYF. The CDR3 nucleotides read TGTGCCAGCACTTTCGGCCTAGCGGGGCTGACAGCTAGCACAGATACGCAGTATTTT. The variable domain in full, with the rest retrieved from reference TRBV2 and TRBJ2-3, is EPEVTQTPSHQVTQMGQEVILRCVPISNHLYFYWYRQILGQKVEFLVSFYNNEISEKSEIFDDQFSVERPDGSNFTLKIRSTKLEDSAMYFCASTFGLAGLTASTDTQYFGPGTRLTVL.

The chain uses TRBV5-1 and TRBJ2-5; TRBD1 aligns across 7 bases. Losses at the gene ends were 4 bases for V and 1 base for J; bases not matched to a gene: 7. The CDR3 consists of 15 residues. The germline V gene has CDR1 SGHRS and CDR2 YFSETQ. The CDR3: CASSGDRARQETQYF. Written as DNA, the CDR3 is TGCGCCAGCAGCGGGGACAGAGCCCGCCAAGAGACCCAGTACTTC.

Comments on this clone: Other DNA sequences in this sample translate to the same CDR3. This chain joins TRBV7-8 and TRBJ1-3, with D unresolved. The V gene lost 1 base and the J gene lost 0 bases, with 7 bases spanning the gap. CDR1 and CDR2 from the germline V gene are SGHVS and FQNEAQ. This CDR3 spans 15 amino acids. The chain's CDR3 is CASSLGRTSGNTIYF. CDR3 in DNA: TGTGCCAGCAGCTTAGGACGGACCTCTGGAAACACCATATATTTT.

The CDR3 spells CASSSGGQGADYGYTF. The DNA of the CDR3 is TGTGCCAGCAGCTCCGGCGGACAGGGGGCGGACTATGGCTACACCTTC. This sequence joins TRBV13 and TRBJ1-2; 11 nucleotides agree with TRBD1. CDR1 PRHDT and CDR2 FYEKMQ come from the germline V gene (reference sequence). The CDR3 has 16 residues. Germline trimming cut 4 bases from V and 3 bases from J; bases unmatched to any gene: 7.

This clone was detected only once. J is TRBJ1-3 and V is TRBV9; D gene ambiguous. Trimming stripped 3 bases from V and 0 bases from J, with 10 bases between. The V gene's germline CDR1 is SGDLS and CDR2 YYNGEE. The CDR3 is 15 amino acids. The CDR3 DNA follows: TGTGCCAGCAGCGCCAGCTCCAGCTCTGGAAACACCATATATTTT. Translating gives CASSASSSSGNTIYF.

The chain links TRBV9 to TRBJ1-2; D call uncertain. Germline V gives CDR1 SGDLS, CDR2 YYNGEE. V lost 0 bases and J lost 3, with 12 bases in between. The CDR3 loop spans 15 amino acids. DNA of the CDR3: TGTGCCAGCAGCGTAGACATAAAGCCGGACTATGGCTACACCTTC. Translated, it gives CASSVDIKPDYGYTF.

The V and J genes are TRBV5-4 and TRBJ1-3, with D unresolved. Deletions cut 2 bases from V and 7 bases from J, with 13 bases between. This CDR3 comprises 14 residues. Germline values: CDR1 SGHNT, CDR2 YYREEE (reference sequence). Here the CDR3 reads CASSFGQSGNTIYF. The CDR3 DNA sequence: TGTGCCAGCAGCTTTGGGCAGTCCGGGAACACCATATATTTT.